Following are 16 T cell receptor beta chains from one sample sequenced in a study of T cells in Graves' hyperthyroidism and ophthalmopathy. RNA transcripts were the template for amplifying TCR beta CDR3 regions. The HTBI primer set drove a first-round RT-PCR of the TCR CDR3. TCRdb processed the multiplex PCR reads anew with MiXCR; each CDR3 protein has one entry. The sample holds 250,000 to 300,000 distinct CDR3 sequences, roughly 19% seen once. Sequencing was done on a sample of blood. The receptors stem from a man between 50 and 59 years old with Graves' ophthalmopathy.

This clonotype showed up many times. This chain's CDR3 is CASSLSRGPYEQYF. CDR3 nucleotides: TGTGCCAGCAGTTTAAGCAGGGGGCCCTACGAGCAGTACTTC. The chain employs TRBV12-3 or TRBV12-4 and TRBJ2-7; 8 bases are shared with TRBD1. The CDR3 consists of 14 residues. V shed 2 bases and J 2 bases; nucleotides not matched to a gene: 2.

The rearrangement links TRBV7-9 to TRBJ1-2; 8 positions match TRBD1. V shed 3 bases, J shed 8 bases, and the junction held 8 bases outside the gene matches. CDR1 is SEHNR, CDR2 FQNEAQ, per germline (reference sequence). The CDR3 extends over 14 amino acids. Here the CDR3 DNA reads TGTGCCAGCAGCTTGGACAGGGATTCCCTCGGCTACACCTTC. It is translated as CASSLDRDSLGYTF.

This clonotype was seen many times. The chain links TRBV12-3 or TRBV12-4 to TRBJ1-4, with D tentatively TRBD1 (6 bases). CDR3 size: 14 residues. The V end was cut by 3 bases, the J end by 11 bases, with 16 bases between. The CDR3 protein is CASSLRNRDGKLFF. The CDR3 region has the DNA TGTGCCAGCAGTTTGCGTAACAGGGATGGGAAACTGTTTTTT.

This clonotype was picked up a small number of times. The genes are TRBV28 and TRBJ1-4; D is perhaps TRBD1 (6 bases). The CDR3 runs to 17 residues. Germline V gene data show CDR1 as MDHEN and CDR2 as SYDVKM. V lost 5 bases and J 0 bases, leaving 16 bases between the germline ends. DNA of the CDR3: TGTGCCAGCAGTCCACAGGGAGGGACCACAACTAATGAAAAACTGTTTTTT. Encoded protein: CASSPQGGTTTNEKLFF.

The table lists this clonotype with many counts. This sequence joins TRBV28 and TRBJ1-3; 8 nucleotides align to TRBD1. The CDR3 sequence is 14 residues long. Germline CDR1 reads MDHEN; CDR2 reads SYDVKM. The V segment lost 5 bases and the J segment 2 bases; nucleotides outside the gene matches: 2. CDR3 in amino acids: CASSQDRAGNTIYF. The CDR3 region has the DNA TGTGCCAGCAGTCAGGACAGGGCTGGAAACACCATATATTTT.

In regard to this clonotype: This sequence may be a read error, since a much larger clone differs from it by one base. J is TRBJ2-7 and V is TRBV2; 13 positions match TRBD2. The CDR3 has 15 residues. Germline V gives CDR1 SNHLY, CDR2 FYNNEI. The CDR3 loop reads CASSASRLAGGEQHF. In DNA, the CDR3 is TGTGCCAGCAGTGCCAGTAGACTAGCGGGAGGCGAGCAGCACTTC.

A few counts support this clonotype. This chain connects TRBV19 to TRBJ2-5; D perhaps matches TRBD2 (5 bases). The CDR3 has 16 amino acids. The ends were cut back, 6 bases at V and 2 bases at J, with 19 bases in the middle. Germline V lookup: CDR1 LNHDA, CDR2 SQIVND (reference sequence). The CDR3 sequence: CASSALPGVVQETQYF. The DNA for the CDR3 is TGTGCCAGTAGCGCCCTCCCCGGGGTGGTGCAAGAGACCCAGTACTTC.

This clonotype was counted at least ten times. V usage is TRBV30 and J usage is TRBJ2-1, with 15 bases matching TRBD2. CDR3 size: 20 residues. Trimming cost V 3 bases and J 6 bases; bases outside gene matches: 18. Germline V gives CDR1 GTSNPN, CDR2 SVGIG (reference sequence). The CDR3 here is CAWRVFRDRGTSGRSNEQFF. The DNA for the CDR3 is TGTGCCTGGAGGGTTTTCCGGGACAGGGGGACTAGCGGGAGGTCCAATGAGCAGTTCTTC.

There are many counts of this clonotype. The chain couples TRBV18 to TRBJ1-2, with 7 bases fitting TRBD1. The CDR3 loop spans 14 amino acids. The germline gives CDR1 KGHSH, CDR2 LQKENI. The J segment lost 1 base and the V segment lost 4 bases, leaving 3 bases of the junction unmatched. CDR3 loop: CASSRQGDNYGYTF. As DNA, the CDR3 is TGTGCCAGCTCACGACAGGGTGATAACTATGGCTACACCTTC.

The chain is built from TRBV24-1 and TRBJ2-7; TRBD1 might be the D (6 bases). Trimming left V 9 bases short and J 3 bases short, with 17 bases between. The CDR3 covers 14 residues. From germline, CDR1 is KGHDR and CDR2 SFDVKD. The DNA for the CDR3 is TGTGCCACCGGACTTACGGGACAAAGCTACGAGCAGTACTTC. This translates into CATGLTGQSYEQYF.

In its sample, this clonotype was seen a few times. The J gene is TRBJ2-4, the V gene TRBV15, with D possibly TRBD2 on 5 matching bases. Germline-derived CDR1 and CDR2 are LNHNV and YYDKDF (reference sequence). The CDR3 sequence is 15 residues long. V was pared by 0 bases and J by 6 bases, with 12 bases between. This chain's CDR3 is CATSRDRRAGNIQYF. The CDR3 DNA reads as TGTGCCACCAGCAGAGATAGGCGGGCGGGAAACATTCAGTACTTC.

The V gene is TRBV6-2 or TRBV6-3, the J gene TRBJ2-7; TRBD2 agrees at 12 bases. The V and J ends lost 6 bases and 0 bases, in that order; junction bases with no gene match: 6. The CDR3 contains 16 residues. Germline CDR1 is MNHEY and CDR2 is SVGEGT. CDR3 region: CASSILAGGISYEQYF. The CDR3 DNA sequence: TGTGCCAGCAGCATCCTAGCGGGAGGGATCTCCTACGAGCAGTACTTC.

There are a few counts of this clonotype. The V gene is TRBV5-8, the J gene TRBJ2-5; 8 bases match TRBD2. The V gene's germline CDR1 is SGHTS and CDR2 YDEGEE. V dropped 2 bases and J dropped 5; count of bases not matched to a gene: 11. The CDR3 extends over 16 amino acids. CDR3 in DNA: TGTGCCAGCAGCTTTTCTTTAGCGGGAATCCACGAGACCCAGTACTTC. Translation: CASSFSLAGIHETQYF.

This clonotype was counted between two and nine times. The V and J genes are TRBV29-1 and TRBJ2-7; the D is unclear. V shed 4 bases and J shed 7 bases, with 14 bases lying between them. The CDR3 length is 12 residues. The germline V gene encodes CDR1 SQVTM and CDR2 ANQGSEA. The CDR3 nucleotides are TGCAGCGTTGGGCAGAACTGGAGAGAGCAGTACTTC. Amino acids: CSVGQNWREQYF.

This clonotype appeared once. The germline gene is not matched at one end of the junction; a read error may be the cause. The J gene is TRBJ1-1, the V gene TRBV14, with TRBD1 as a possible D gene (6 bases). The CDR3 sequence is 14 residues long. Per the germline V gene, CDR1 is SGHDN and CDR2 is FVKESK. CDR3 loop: CTSGQSLSTGSAFF. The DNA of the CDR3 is TGTACCAGCGGCCAGAGCCTATCGACAGGAAGCGCTTTCTTT.

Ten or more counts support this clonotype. The CDR3 region is CSASYSSGTGELFF. CDR3 DNA: TGCAGTGCTAGCTATAGCTCGGGGACCGGGGAGCTGTTTTTT. V is TRBV20-1 and J is TRBJ2-2; D is perhaps TRBD2 (5 bases). There are 14 residues in the CDR3. V lost 3 bases, J lost 5 bases, and 13 bases lay in between. Germline V lookup: CDR1 DFQATT, CDR2 SNEGSKA (reference sequence).